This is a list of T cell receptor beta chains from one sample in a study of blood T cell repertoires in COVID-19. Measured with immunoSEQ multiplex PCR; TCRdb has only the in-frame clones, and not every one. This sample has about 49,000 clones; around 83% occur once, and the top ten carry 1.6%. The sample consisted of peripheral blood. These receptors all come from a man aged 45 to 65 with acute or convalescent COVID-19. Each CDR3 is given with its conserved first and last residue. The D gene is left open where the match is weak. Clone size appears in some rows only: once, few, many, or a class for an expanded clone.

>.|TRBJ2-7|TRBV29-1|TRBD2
CSVEDPGTSGRVAYEQYF
TGCAGCGTTGAAGATCCTGGGACTAGCGGGAGGGTGGCCTACGAGCAGTACTTC
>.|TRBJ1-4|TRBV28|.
CASSLEGHSNEKLFF
TGTGCCAGCAGTTTAGAGGGACATTCTAATGAAAAACTGTTTTTT
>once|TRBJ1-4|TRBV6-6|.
CASSYRSNEKLFF
TGTGCCAGCAGTTACCGCAGTAATGAAAAACTGTTTTTT
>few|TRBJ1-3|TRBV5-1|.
CASSPLPISSGNTIYF
TGCGCCAGCAGCCCCCTCCCCATTAGCTCTGGAAACACCATATATTTT
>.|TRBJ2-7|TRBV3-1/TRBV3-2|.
CASSQRAATNEQYF
TGTGCCAGCAGCCAAAGGGCGGCGACTAACGAGCAGTACTTC
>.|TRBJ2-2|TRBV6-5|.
CATWRGRASGELFF
TGTGCCACCTGGCGGGGTCGGGCGTCCGGGGAGCTGTTTTTT
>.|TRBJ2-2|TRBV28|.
CASSPRDGGANTGELFF
TGTGCCAGCAGTCCCCGGGACGGGGGAGCGAACACCGGGGAGCTGTTTTTT
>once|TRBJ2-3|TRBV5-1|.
CASSAGGTDTQYF
TGCGCCAGCAGTGCGGGTGGCACAGATACGCAGTATTTT
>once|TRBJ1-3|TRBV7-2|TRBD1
CASSPSGTGGLSGNTIYF
TGTGCCAGCAGCCCATCCGGGACAGGGGGTCTGTCTGGAAACACCATATATTTT
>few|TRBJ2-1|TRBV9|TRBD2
CASSVGLAGVNEQFF
TGTGCCAGCAGCGTCGGGCTAGCGGGAGTAAATGAGCAGTTCTTC
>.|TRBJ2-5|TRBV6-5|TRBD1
CASSIKRGRGETQYF
TGTGCCAGCAGCATAAAAAGGGGGCGCGGAGAGACCCAGTACTTC
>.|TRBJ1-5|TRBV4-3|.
CASSQDSYQPQHF
TGCGCCAGCAGCCAAGACAGTTATCAGCCCCAGCATTTT
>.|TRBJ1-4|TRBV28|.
CASSLYLGGVINEKLFF
TGTGCCAGCAGTTTATATTTGGGGGGGGTTATTAATGAAAAACTGTTTTTT
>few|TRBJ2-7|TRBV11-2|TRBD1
CASSHGTGGYEQYF
TGTGCCAGCAGTCACGGGACAGGGGGGTACGAGCAGTACTTC
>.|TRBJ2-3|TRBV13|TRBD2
CASSFRLAGADTQYF
TGTGCCAGCAGCTTCCGACTAGCGGGGGCAGATACGCAGTATTTT
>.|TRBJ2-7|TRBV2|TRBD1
CASSEPWTGTYEQYF
TGTGCCAGCAGTGAACCTTGGACAGGGACCTACGAGCAGTACTTC
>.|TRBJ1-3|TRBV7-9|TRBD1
CASSWSTGSGNTIYF
TGTGCCAGCAGCTGGTCGACAGGGTCGGGAAACACCATATATTTT
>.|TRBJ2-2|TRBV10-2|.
CASSWNTGELFF
TGCGCCAGCAGCTGGAACACCGGGGAGCTGTTTTTT
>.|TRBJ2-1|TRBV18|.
CASSPESSHNEQFF
TGTGCCAGCTCACCAGAATCGAGTCACAATGAGCAGTTCTTC
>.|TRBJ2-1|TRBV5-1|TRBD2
CASSPAGRGGMNEQFF
TGCGCCAGCAGCCCCGCGGGGCGGGGGGGCATGAATGAGCAGTTCTTC
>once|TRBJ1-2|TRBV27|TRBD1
CASSLGTGVGYTF
TGTGCCAGCAGTTTAGGGACAGGGGTCGGCTACACCTTC
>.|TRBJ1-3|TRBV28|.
CASSLLTRGSGNTIYF
TGTGCCAGCAGTTTACTAACCAGGGGTTCTGGAAACACCATATATTTT